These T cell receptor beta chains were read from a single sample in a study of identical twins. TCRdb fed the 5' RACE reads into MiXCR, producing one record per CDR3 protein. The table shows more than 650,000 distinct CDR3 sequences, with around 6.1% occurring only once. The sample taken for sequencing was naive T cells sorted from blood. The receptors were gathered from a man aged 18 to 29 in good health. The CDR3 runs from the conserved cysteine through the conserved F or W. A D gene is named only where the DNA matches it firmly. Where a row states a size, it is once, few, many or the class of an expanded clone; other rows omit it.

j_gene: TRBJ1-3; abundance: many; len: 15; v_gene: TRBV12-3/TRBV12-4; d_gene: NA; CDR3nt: TGTGCCAGCAGTCGAGATCCCCAAGGGGGAAACACCATATATTTT; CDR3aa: CASSRDPQGGNTIYF
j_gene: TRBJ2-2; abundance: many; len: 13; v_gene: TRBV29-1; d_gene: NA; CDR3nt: TGCAGCGTTAAGTCGGAAAACACCGGGGAGCTGTTTTTT; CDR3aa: CSVKSENTGELFF
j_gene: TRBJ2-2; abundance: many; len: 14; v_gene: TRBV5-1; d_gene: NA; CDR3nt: TGCGCCAGCAGGCAGGAGACACTTACCGGGGAGCTGTTTTTT; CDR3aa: CASRQETLTGELFF
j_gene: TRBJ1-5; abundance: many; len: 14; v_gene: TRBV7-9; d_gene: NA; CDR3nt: TGTGCCAGCAGCCGGGGGACCGGTGTGGAGCCCCAGCATTTT; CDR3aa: CASSRGTGVEPQHF
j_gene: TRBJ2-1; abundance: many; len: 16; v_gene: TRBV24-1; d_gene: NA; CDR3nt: TGTGCCACCAGTGATCCTCGGGGCGGAATCTCCCGGGAGCAGTTCTTC; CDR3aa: CATSDPRGGISREQFF
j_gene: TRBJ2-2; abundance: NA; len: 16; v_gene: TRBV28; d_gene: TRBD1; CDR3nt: TGTGCCAGCAGCCCCTCCGGGACAGGGGACACCGGGGAGCTGTTTTTT; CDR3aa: CASSPSGTGDTGELFF
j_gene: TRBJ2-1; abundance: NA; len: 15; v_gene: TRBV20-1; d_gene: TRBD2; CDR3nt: TGCAGTGCTAGAGCGGCGGGAGGGCCTTACAATGAGCAGTTCTTC; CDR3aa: CSARAAGGPYNEQFF
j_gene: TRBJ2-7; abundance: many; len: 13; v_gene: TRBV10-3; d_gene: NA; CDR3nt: TGTGCCATCAGTGAGTCCCCAACCTACGAGCAGTACTTC; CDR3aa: CAISESPTYEQYF
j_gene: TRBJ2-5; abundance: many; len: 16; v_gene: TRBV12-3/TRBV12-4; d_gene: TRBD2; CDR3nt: TGTGCCAGCAGTCCTAGGACTAGCGGGCCCCAAGAGACCCAGTACTTC; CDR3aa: CASSPRTSGPQETQYF
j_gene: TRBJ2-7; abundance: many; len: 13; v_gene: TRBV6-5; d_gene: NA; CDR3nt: TGTGCCAGCAGTTACACCGGGATCTACGAGCAGTACTTC; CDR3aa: CASSYTGIYEQYF
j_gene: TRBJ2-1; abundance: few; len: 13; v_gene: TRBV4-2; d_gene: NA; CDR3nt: TGTGCCAGCAGCCAAGATGGGGCATGGGAGCAGTTCTTC; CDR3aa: CASSQDGAWEQFF
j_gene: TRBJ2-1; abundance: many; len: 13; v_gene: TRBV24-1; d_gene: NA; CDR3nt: TGTGCCACCAGTGATTTGAGAAGGAATGAGCAGTTCTTC; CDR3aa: CATSDLRRNEQFF
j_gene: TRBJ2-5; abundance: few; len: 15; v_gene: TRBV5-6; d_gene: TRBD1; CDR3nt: TGTGCCAGCAGCCCTACGTCCCGGGACAGGGGAGTCCAGTACTTC; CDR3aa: CASSPTSRDRGVQYF
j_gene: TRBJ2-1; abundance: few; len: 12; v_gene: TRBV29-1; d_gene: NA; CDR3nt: TGCAGCGTTGTTAGGGGGGGCTTTGAGCAGTTCTTC; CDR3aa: CSVVRGGFEQFF
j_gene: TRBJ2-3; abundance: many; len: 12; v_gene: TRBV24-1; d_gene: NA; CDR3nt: TGTGCCACCAGCGTAAGCACAGATACGCAGTATTTT; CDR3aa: CATSVSTDTQYF
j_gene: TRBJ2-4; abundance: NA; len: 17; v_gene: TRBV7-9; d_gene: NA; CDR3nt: TGTGCCAGCAGCAACTATGAACAGGGACTAGCCAAAAACATTCAGTACTTC; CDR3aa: CASSNYEQGLAKNIQYF
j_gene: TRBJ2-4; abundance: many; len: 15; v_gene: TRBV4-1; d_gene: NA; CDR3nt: TGCGCCAGCAGCCAAGCCGGGACATCCGTGAGCATTCAGTACTTC; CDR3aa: CASSQAGTSVSIQYF
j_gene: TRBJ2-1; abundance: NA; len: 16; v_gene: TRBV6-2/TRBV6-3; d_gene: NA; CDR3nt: TGTGCCAGCTCCATAAGGGGTTCCGGCTCCTACAATGAGCAGTTCTTC; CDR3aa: CASSIRGSGSYNEQFF
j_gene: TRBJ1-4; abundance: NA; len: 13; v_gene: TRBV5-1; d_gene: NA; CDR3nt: TGCGCCCCCCATGGGACCCCGTCGGGAAAACTGTTTTTT; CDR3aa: CAPHGTPSGKLFF
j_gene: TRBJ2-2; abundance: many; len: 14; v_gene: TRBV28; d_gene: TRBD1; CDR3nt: TGTGCCAGCATAGGGACAGGTCATACCGGGGAGCTGTTTTTT; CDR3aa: CASIGTGHTGELFF
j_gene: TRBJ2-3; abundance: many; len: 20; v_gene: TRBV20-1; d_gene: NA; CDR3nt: TGCAGTGCTATTTCTACCGACAGTTATCCCACACCCCAGGGGAGATATACGCAGTATTTT; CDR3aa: CSAISTDSYPTPQGRYTQYF
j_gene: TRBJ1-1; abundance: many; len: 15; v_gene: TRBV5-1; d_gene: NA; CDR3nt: TGCGCCAGCAGCTTACAGGGTATTGGTATCGCTGAAGCTTTCTTT; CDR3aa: CASSLQGIGIAEAFF
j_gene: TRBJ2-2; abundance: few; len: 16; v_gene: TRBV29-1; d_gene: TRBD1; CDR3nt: TGCAGCGTCCCGGGACAGGGCTATGCGAACACCGGGGAGCTGTTTTTT; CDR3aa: CSVPGQGYANTGELFF
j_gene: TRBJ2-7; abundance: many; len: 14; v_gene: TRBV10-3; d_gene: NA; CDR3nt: TGTGCCATCAGTCCGACCTCGAAGGTATACGAGCAGTACTTC; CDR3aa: CAISPTSKVYEQYF
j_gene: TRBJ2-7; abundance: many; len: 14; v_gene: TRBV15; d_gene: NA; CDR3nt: TGTGCCACCAGCAGAGAAGGGGAGATATACGAGCAGTACTTC; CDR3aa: CATSREGEIYEQYF
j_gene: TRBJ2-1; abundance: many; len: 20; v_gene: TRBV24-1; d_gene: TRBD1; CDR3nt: TGTGCCACCAGTGGTACAACCGGGACAGGTTCTAAGAGCTCCTACAATGAGCAGTTCTTC; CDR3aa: CATSGTTGTGSKSSYNEQFF
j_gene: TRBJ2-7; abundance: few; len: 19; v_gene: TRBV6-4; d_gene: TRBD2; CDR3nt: TGTGCCAGCAGCTCGAGGGGGACTAGTTGGCCCCTCAGCGCCTACGAGCAGTACTTC; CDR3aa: CASSSRGTSWPLSAYEQYF